The 30 T cell receptor beta chains below all came from one sample that was sequenced in a study of blood T cell repertoires in COVID-19. Libraries were prepared by immunoSEQ multiplex PCR; TCRdb keeps only in-frame clonotypes and omits some of them. The table records about 230,000 clones, approximately 82% of them present only once. The sample taken for sequencing was peripheral blood. The origin of the receptors is an elderly man with acute or convalescent COVID-19.

V gene TRBV7-9 combines with J gene TRBJ1-1; 10 bases line up with TRBD1. The length of the CDR3 is 16 residues. The germline V gene encodes CDR1 SEHNR and CDR2 FQNEAQ (reference sequence). V dropped 5 bases and J dropped 4; count of bases not matched to a gene: 10. The CDR3: CASSILGQGFSTEAFF. CDR3 coding DNA: TGTGCCAGCAGCATCCTGGGACAGGGGTTCAGCACTGAAGCTTTCTTT.

The rearrangement joins TRBV6-2 or TRBV6-3 to TRBJ1-5; D gene unclear. The CDR3 totals 14 residues. Trimming left V 3 bases short and J 3 bases short, with 9 bases between. Germline lookup yields CDR1 MNHEY and CDR2 SVGEGT. As DNA, the CDR3 is TGTGCCAGCAGTTATACCAGTCCCAATCAGCCCCAGCATTTT. This gives the protein CASSYTSPNQPQHF.

V gene TRBV2 combines with J gene TRBJ2-5; D may be TRBD1 (7 bases). CDR1 and CDR2 from the germline V gene are SNHLY and FYNNEI. Trimming took off 3 bases at V and 5 bases at J, with 13 bases between the two ends. This CDR3 spans 14 amino acids. CDR3 residues: CASSDSRGRETQYF. The CDR3 nucleotides read TGTGCCAGCAGTGATAGCAGGGGGAGGGAGACCCAGTACTTC.

CDR3 sequence (DNA): TGTGCCAGCAGCCCCTTCTACGAGCAGTACTTC. This gives the protein CASSPFYEQYF. The V call is TRBV2, the J call TRBJ2-7; unclear D gene. The CDR3 covers 11 residues. Per the germline V gene, CDR1 is SNHLY and CDR2 is FYNNEI. V dropped 6 bases and J dropped 3 bases, with 6 bases sitting between them.

The table lists this clone with a few counts. The chain employs TRBV27 and TRBJ2-4; 7 positions agree with TRBD1. The germline V gene encodes CDR1 MNHEY and CDR2 SMNVEV (reference sequence). CDR3 size: 13 residues. With V trimmed by 4 bases and J by 8 bases, 5 bases remained unmatched. The CDR3 sequence is CASSSRQGYIQYF. The CDR3 bases are TGTGCCAGCAGTTCGAGACAGGGTTACATTCAGTACTTC.

The genes are TRBV5-1 and TRBJ2-7; 11 bases match TRBD1. CDR1 and CDR2 from the germline V gene are SGHRS and YFSETQ. J was trimmed by 2 bases and V by 0 bases; bases with no gene match: 10. CDR3 size: 18 residues. This chain's CDR3 is CASSLARAGTGGTYEQYF. CDR3 nucleotide sequence: TGCGCCAGCAGCTTGGCCAGGGCTGGGACAGGGGGAACCTACGAGCAGTACTTC.

V gene TRBV5-1 combines with J gene TRBJ1-4; tentatively, D is TRBD1 (5 bases). Germline V gives CDR1 SGHRS, CDR2 YFSETQ. Trimming pared 0 bases from V and 1 base from J, leaving 10 bases between. CDR3 length: 16 residues. CDR3 protein: CASSLEGARTNEKLFF. The CDR3 coding sequence is TGCGCCAGCAGCTTGGAAGGGGCGCGAACTAATGAAAAACTGTTTTTT.

V gene TRBV5-1 combines with J gene TRBJ2-5; D might be TRBD1 (6 bases). Trimming took off 0 bases at V and 5 bases at J, with 11 bases between the two ends. The germline gives CDR1 SGHRS, CDR2 YFSETQ. This CDR3 spans 14 amino acids. CDR3: CASSLVQGYETQYF. DNA for the CDR3: TGCGCCAGCAGCTTGGTACAGGGTTATGAGACCCAGTACTTC.

This clone was counted between two and nine times. This chain connects TRBV19 to TRBJ1-6, with 7 bases lining up with TRBD1. The CDR3 contains 19 residues. Trimming cost V 1 base and J 0 bases; bases outside gene matches: 9. Germline V CDR1 and CDR2: LNHDA, SQIVND (reference sequence). The CDR3 spells CASSIAGTASSSYNSPLHF. The DNA for the CDR3 is TGTGCCAGTAGTATAGCCGGGACAGCCTCGAGCTCCTATAATTCACCCCTCCACTTT.

As to this clone: Different DNA sequences within this sample yield the same CDR3. The gene calls are TRBV5-1 and TRBJ1-3; D ambiguous. CDR1 and CDR2 (germline): SGHRS, YFSETQ. V gave up 0 bases and J gave up 0 bases, with 7 bases separating them. The CDR3 spans 15 residues. The CDR3 DNA reads TGCGCCAGCAGCTTGGGAAGTAGCTCTGGAAACACCATATATTTT. Translated, it gives CASSLGSSSGNTIYF.

This clone has more than one count but fewer than ten. The CDR3 spells CASSQRRTGNTEAFF. CDR3 DNA sequence: TGTGCCAGCAGCCAACGCCGAACAGGAAACACTGAAGCTTTCTTT. The chain joins TRBV14 to TRBJ1-1; possible D gene TRBD1, 5 bases. From germline, CDR1 is SGHDN and CDR2 FVKESK. V lost 2 bases to trimming and J lost 2 bases, with 12 bases between them. The CDR3 sequence is 15 residues long.

The chain combines TRBV18 with TRBJ2-2, with 9 positions matching TRBD2. The trim removed 2 bases at V and 2 bases at J, leaving 3 bases unmatched. CDR3 size: 16 residues. The germline CDR1 and CDR2 sequences are KGHSH and LQKENI. CDR3 DNA: TGTGCCAGCTCACCATTTAGCGGGAGCAACACCGGGGAGCTGTTTTTT. As protein: CASSPFSGSNTGELFF. The full variable domain, its missing parts supplied by reference TRBV18 and TRBJ2-2, is NAGVMQNPRHLVRRRGQEARLRCSPMKGHSHVYWYRQLPEEGLKFMVYLQKENIIDESGMPKERFSAEFPKEGPSILRIQQVVRGDSAAYFCASSPFSGSNTGELFFGEGSRLTVL.

This chain joins TRBV19 and TRBJ1-3, with a weak D call TRBD1 (6 bases). Trimming stripped 7 bases from V and 6 bases from J, with 13 bases between. CDR3 length equals 13 residues. Germline loops: CDR1 LNHDA, CDR2 SQIVND (reference sequence). The CDR3 bases are TGTGCCAGTAAGGAGACAGGAATAAACACCATATATTTT. This encodes CASKETGINTIYF.

The chain uses TRBV18 and TRBJ2-1, with 7 bases fitting TRBD1. Trimming at V came to 5 bases and at J to 4 bases, leaving 5 bases not matched to a gene. CDR1 is KGHSH and CDR2 is LQKENI in the germline V gene. CDR3 length equals 14 residues. CDR3 sequence reads: CASSTDRLYNEQFF. CDR3 in DNA: TGTGCCAGCTCAACGGACAGGCTGTACAATGAGCAGTTCTTC. The entire variable domain, with the rest obtained from reference TRBV18 and TRBJ2-1, is as follows: NAGVMQNPRHLVRRRGQEARLRCSPMKGHSHVYWYRQLPEEGLKFMVYLQKENIIDESGMPKERFSAEFPKEGPSILRIQQVVRGDSAAYFCASSTDRLYNEQFFGPGTRLTVL.

This clone was seen a few times. This chain joins TRBV18 and TRBJ2-7; D is unclear. The CDR3 has 15 amino acids. CDR1 and CDR2 (germline): KGHSH, LQKENI. V was clipped by 3 bases and J by 3 bases, with 15 bases between them. Here the CDR3 reads CASSPVSQPSYEQYF. CDR3 nucleotide sequence: TGTGCCAGCTCACCGGTCTCACAGCCCAGCTACGAGCAGTACTTC.

The CDR3 spells CASMRGQSLPEAFF. The CDR3 nucleotides read TGTGCCAGTATGCGGGGACAGTCGCTCCCTGAAGCTTTCTTT. The chain uses TRBV19 and TRBJ1-1, with TRBD1 matching over 7 bases. V trimming: 7 bases; J trimming: 6 bases; junction bases outside the gene matches: 11. This CDR3 region has 14 residues. Germline CDR1 reads LNHDA; CDR2 reads SQIVND (reference sequence).

V is TRBV12-5 and J is TRBJ2-5; D is unclear. The CDR3 has 11 residues. CDR1 is LGHNT, CDR2 FRNRAP, per germline. V was shortened by 6 bases and J by 5 bases, with 7 bases between the two germline ends. CDR3 nucleotides: TGTGCTAGTGGAACTACGGAGACCCAGTACTTC. Translated, it gives CASGTTETQYF.

The rearrangement uses TRBV7-6 and TRBJ1-6; D gene uncertain. Trimming took 5 bases from V and 7 from J, leaving 21 bases between them. Germline CDR1 is SGHVS and CDR2 is FNYEAQ. The CDR3 loop spans 17 amino acids. The CDR3, as DNA: TGTGCCAGCAGCCCCAGACCCCCTTCGGGGATCAATTCACCCCTCCACTTT. Protein product: CASSPRPPSGINSPLHF.

This chain links TRBV5-1 with TRBJ2-7, with D possibly TRBD1 on 5 matching bases. The CDR3 runs to 16 residues. CDR1 SGHRS and CDR2 YFSETQ come from the germline V gene. Between the trimmed V and J ends, which lost 0 bases and 0 bases, there was a span of 13 bases. In DNA form, the CDR3 reads TGCGCCAGCAGCTTGGCTACAGGAACCATCTCCTACGAGCAGTACTTC. Its translation is CASSLATGTISYEQYF.

The chain combines TRBV2 with TRBJ1-2; D gene uncertain. Germline CDR1 reads SNHLY; CDR2 reads FYNNEI. The length of the CDR3 is 11 residues. The germline V and J ends were trimmed by 8 bases and 2 bases, with 6 bases remaining between them. The CDR3 DNA reads TGTGCCAGCGGCCAAAACTATGGCTACACCTTC. This gives the protein CASGQNYGYTF.

J is TRBJ2-5 and V is TRBV27, with D possibly matching TRBD2 (5 bases). This CDR3 spans 14 amino acids. Deletions cut 3 bases from V and 1 base from J, with 9 bases between. Germline CDR1 is MNHEY and CDR2 is SMNVEV (reference sequence). In DNA, the CDR3 is TGTGCCAGCAGTTTTGACCGGGGCCAAGAGACCCAGTACTTC. Translating it yields CASSFDRGQETQYF.

This chain joins TRBV5-1 and TRBJ2-7; 7 nucleotides align to TRBD1. The trim removed 5 bases at V and 4 bases at J, leaving 15 bases unmatched. Per germline, CDR1 SGHRS and CDR2 YFSETQ. The length of the CDR3 is 16 residues. The CDR3 coding sequence is TGCGCCAGCAGACAAAGTCTGGGACAGCGCTTGTACGAGCAGTACTTC. Protein: CASRQSLGQRLYEQYF.

The rearrangement joins TRBV5-1 to TRBJ2-7; 8 bases map to TRBD1. The CDR3 consists of 15 residues. V gave up 2 bases and J gave up 1 base; unmatched junction bases: 5. Germline CDR1 is SGHRS and CDR2 is YFSETQ. CDR3 sequence reads: CASSLQRQGSYEQYF. The CDR3 DNA reads as TGCGCCAGCAGCTTACAAAGACAGGGGTCCTACGAGCAGTACTTC.

This chain connects TRBV2 to TRBJ2-5, with D maybe TRBD1 (6 bases). The CDR3 covers 14 residues. Germline V gene sequence: CDR1 SNHLY, CDR2 FYNNEI. Trimming took off 6 bases at V and 0 bases at J, with 11 bases between the two ends. In DNA, the CDR3 is TGTGCCAGCAGCTATGACAGGTACCAAGAGACCCAGTACTTC. Amino acids: CASSYDRYQETQYF.

In DNA, the CDR3 is TGCAGCGTTGGGCTAGCGGGGGCAACAGATACGCAGTATTTT. Protein sequence: CSVGLAGATDTQYF. The chain employs TRBV29-1 and TRBJ2-3; 10 positions agree with TRBD2. V shed 4 bases, J shed 3 bases, and the junction held 4 bases outside the gene matches. The CDR3 covers 14 residues. Per germline, CDR1 SQVTM and CDR2 ANQGSEA.

V usage is TRBV11-2 and J usage is TRBJ1-2; D gene ambiguous. Germline CDR1 reads SGHAT; CDR2 reads FQNNGV. The CDR3 has 12 amino acids. Trimming pared 5 bases from V and 4 bases from J, leaving 8 bases between. The CDR3 DNA sequence: TGTGCCAGCAGCGGGCGGGTCTATGGCTACACCTTC. Its protein product is CASSGRVYGYTF. Drawing the rest from reference TRBV11-2 and TRBJ1-2, the complete variable domain is EAGVAQSPRYKIIEKRQSVAFWCNPISGHATLYWYQQILGQGPKLLIQFQNNGVVDDSQLPKDRFSAERLKGVDSTLKIQPAKLEDSAVYLCASSGRVYGYTFGSGTRLTVV.

This rearrangement joins TRBV7-3 to TRBJ1-6; the match to TRBD1 covers 7 bases. CDR1 is SGHTA and CDR2 is FQGTGA in the germline V gene. After removal of 5 bases from V and 3 bases from J, the junction contained 10 bases not matched to a gene. This CDR3 spans 17 amino acids. Here the CDR3 DNA reads TGTGCCAGCAGCCACAGGGGCCCAGGCAACTATAATTCACCCCTCCACTTT. Protein: CASSHRGPGNYNSPLHF.

This chain links TRBV6-5 with TRBJ1-3; 7 bases are shared with TRBD1. Germline V gene lookup returns CDR1 MNHEY and CDR2 SVGAGI. The J segment lost 2 bases and the V segment lost 11 bases, leaving 9 bases of the junction unmatched. The CDR3 extends over 14 amino acids. The CDR3 region is CALVDRTPGNTIYF. The CDR3 region has the DNA TGTGCCTTAGTGGACAGGACCCCTGGAAACACCATATATTTT.

J is TRBJ1-1 and V is TRBV6-5; unclear D gene. The CDR3 has 15 residues. CDR1 is MNHEY and CDR2 is SVGAGI in the germline V gene. V lost 6 bases, J lost 1 base, and 15 bases lay in between. This CDR3 reads CASRAPGRENTEAFF. In DNA form, the CDR3 reads TGTGCCAGCAGGGCACCCGGACGGGAGAACACTGAAGCTTTCTTT.

This chain joins TRBV10-3 and TRBJ2-7; 14 bases are shared with TRBD2. The V gene's germline CDR1 is ENHRY and CDR2 SYGVKD. V lost 8 bases, J lost 0 bases, and 6 bases stayed unmatched. This CDR3 region has 16 residues. CDR3 region: CAIRGTSGGLSYEQYF. The CDR3 DNA follows: TGTGCCATCCGGGGGACTAGCGGGGGTCTCTCCTACGAGCAGTACTTC.